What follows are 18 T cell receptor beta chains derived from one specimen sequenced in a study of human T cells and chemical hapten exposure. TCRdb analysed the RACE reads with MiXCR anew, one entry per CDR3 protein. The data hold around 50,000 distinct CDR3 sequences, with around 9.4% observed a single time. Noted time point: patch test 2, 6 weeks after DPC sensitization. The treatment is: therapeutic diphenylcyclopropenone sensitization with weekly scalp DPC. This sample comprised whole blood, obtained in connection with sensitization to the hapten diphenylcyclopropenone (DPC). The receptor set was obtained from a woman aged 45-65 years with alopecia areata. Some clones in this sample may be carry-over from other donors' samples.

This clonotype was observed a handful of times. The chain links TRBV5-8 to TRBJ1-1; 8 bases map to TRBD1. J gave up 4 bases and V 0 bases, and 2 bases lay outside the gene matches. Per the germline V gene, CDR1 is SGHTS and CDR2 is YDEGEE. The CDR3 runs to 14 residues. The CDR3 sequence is CASSLVQGATEAFF. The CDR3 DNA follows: TGTGCCAGCAGCTTGGTCCAGGGGGCCACTGAAGCTTTCTTT.

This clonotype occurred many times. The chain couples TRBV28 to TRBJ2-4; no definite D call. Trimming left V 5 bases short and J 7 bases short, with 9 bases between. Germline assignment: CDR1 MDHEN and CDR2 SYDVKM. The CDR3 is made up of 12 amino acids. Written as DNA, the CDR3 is TGTGCCAGCAGTGTAGGAGACAACATTCAGTACTTC. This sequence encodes CASSVGDNIQYF. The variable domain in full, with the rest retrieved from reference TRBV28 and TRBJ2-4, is DVKVTQSSRYLVKRTGEKVFLECVQDMDHENMFWYRQDPGLGLRLIYFSYDVKMKEKGDIPEGYSVSREKKERFSLILESASTNQTSMYLCASSVGDNIQYFGAGTRLSVL.

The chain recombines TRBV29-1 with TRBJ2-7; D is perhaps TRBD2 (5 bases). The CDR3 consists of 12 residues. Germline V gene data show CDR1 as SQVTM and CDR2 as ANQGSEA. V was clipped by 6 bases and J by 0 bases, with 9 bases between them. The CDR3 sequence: CSVGRGSYEQYF. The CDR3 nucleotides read TGCAGCGTAGGACGGGGCTCCTACGAGCAGTACTTC.

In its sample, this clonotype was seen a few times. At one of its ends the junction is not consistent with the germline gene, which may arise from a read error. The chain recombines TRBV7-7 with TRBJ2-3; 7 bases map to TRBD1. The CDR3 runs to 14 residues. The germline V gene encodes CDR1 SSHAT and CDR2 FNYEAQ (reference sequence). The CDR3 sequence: CASSQGQRTDTQYF. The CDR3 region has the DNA TGTGCTAGCAGCCAGGGACAGCGCACAGATACGCAGTATTTT.

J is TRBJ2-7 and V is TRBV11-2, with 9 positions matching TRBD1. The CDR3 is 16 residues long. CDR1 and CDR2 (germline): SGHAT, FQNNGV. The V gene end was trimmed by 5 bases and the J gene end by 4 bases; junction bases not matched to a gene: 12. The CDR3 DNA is TGTGCCAGCAGCCAAACGGGACAGGGTCCGTCGTACGAGCAGTACTTC. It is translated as CASSQTGQGPSYEQYF.

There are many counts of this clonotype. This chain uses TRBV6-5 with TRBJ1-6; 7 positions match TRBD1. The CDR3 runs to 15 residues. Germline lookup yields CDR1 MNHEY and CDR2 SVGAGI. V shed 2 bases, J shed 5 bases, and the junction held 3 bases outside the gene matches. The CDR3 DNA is TGTGCCAGCAGTTACGACAGGGAAAATAATTCACCCCTCCACTTT. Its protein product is CASSYDRENNSPLHF.

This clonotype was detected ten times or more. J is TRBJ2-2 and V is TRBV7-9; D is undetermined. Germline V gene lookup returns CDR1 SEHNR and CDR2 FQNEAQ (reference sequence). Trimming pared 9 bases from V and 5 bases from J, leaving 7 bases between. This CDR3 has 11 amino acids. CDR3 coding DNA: TGTGCCAGTAAGACGACCGGGGAGCTGTTTTTT. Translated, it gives CASKTTGELFF.

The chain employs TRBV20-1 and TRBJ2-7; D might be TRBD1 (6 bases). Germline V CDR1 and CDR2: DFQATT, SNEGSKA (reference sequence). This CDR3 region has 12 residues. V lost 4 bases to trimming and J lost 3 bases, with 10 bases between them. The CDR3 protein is CSATLQGYEQYF. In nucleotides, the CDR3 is TGCAGTGCTACCCTACAGGGCTACGAGCAGTACTTC.

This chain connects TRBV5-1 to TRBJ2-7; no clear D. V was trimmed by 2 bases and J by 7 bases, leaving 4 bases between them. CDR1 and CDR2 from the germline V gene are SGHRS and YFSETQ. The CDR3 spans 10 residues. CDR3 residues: CASSFSEQYF. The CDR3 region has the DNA TGCGCCAGCAGCTTTTCGGAGCAGTACTTC.

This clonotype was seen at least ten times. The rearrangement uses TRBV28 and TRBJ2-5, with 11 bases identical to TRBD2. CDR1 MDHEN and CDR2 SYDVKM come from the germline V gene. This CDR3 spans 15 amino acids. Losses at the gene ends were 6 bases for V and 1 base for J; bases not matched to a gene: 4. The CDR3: CASSLAGGSQETQYF. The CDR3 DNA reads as TGTGCCAGCAGCTTAGCGGGAGGGTCCCAAGAGACCCAGTACTTC.

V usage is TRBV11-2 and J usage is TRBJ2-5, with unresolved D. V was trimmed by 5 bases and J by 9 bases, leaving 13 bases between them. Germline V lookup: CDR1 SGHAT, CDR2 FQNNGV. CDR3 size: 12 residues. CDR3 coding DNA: TGTGCCAGCAGCAAGGGCCTTTTGGCCCAGTACTTC. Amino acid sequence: CASSKGLLAQYF.

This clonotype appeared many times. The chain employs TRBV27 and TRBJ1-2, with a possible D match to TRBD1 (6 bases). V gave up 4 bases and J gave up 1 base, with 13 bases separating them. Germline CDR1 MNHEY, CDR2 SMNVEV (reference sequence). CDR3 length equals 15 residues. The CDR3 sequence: CASSWAGGGNYGYTF. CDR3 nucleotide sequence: TGTGCCAGCAGTTGGGCAGGAGGGGGTAACTATGGCTACACCTTC.

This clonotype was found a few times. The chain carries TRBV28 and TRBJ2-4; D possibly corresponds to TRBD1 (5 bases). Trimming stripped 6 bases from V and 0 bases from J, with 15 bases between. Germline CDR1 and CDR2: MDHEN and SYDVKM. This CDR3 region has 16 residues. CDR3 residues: CASSPTEWLAKNIQYF. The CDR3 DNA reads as TGTGCCAGCAGCCCGACAGAATGGCTAGCCAAAAACATTCAGTACTTC.

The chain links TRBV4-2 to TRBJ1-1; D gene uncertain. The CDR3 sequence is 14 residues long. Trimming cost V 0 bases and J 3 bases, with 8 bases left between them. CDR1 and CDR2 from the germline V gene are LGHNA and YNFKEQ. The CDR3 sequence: CASSQELDYTEAFF. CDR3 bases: TGTGCCAGCAGCCAAGAATTGGATTACACTGAAGCTTTCTTT.

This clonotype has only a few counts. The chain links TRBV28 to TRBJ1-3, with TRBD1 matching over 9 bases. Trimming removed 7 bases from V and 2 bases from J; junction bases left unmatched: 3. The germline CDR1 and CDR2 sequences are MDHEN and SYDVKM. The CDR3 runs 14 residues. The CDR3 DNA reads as TGTGCCAGCATTACAGGGGGCACTGGAAACACCATATATTTT. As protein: CASITGGTGNTIYF.

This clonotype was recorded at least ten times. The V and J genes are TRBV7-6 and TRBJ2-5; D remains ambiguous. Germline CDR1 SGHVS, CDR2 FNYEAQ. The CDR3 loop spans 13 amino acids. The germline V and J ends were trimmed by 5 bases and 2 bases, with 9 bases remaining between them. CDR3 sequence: CASSRRMQETQYF. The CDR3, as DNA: TGTGCCAGCAGCCGTAGAATGCAAGAGACCCAGTACTTC. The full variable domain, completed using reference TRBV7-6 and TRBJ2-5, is GAGVSQSPRYKVTKRGQDVALRCDPISGHVSLYWYRQALGQGPEFLTYFNYEAQQDKSGLPNDRFSAERPEGSISTLTIQRTEQRDSAMYRCASSRRMQETQYFGPGTRLLVL.

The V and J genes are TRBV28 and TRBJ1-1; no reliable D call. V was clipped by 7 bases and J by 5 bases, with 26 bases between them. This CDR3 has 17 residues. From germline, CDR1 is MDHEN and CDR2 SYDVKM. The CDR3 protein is CASIPDGMAARGTEAFF. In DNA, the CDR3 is TGTGCCAGCATACCCGACGGCATGGCGGCCCGTGGGACTGAAGCTTTCTTT.

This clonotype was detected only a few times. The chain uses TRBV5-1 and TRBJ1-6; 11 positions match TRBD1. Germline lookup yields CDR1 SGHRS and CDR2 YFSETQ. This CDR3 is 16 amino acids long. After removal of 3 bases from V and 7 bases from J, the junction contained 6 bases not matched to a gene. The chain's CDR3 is CASSSDRGRSNSPLHF. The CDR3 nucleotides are TGCGCCAGCAGCTCGGACAGGGGGCGATCCAATTCACCCCTCCACTTT. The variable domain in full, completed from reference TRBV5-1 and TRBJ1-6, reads KAGVTQTPRYLIKTRGQQVTLSCSPISGHRSVSWYQQTPGQGLQFLFEYFSETQRNKGNFPGRFSGRQFSNSRSEMNVSTLELGDSALYLCASSSDRGRSNSPLHFGNGTRLTVT.